The 15 T cell receptor beta chains presented below share a single source sample, sequenced in a study of blood T cell repertoires in COVID-19. TCRdb's table, derived via immunoSEQ multiplex PCR, lists solely in-frame clones and lacks some. The data contain about 160,000 clones, about three quarters of them singletons. Sequencing input: peripheral blood. The source is a man between 60 and 70 years old with acute or convalescent COVID-19.

In its sample, this clone was seen many times. This chain links TRBV5-8 with TRBJ1-2; a possible D gene is TRBD1 (6 bases). This CDR3 is built from 13 residues. The germline V gene encodes CDR1 SGHTS and CDR2 YDEGEE. Trimming removed 1 base from V and 4 bases from J, with 8 bases in between. The CDR3 here is CASSLRGGYGYTF. DNA of the CDR3: TGTGCCAGCAGCTTGCGAGGGGGCTATGGCTACACCTTC.

The rearrangement uses TRBV20-1 and TRBJ1-1; 8 bases fit TRBD1. Germline values: CDR1 DFQATT, CDR2 SNEGSKA (reference sequence). The V segment lost 3 bases and the J segment 7 bases; nucleotides outside the gene matches: 10. The CDR3 sequence is 14 residues long. CDR3 protein: CSASYDRGRGEAFF. Written as DNA, the CDR3 is TGCAGTGCTAGTTACGACAGGGGCAGGGGTGAAGCTTTCTTT.

This clone was detected only once. This chain's CDR3 is CASSLDPQAGNTIYF. The CDR3, as DNA: TGCGCCAGCAGCTTGGACCCTCAAGCGGGAAACACCATATATTTT. The chain uses TRBV5-1 and TRBJ1-3; D unclear. The CDR3 sequence is 15 residues long. The V gene lost 0 bases and the J gene lost 4 bases, with 11 bases spanning the gap. Germline CDR1 reads SGHRS; CDR2 reads YFSETQ.

The chain combines TRBV7-2 with TRBJ2-7; no definite D call. The length of the CDR3 is 14 residues. The V end was cut by 6 bases, the J end by 0 bases, with 12 bases between. The germline V gene encodes CDR1 SGHTA and CDR2 FQGNSA. The CDR3 loop is CASSTTLSSYEQYF. The CDR3 DNA sequence: TGTGCCAGCAGTACGACACTGAGCTCCTACGAGCAGTACTTC.

This clone was seen a handful of times. The gene calls are TRBV4-1 and TRBJ2-2, with 9 bases matching TRBD2. The CDR3 covers 14 residues. The J segment lost 6 bases and the V segment lost 6 bases, leaving 5 bases of the junction unmatched. Germline V gives CDR1 MGHRA, CDR2 YSYEKL. CDR3 nucleotides: TGCGCCAGCAGGGGAGTAGCGGGAGCCGGGGAGCTGTTTTTT. Translated, it gives CASRGVAGAGELFF.

The CDR3 spells CASSPSGGGYEQYF. CDR3 DNA: TGTGCCAGCAGCCCCTCTGGGGGCGGATACGAGCAGTACTTC. The chain joins TRBV3-1 (or the pseudogene TRBV3-2) to TRBJ2-7; D may be TRBD1 (6 bases). CDR3 length equals 14 residues. Trimming took 4 bases from V and 4 from J, leaving 14 bases between them. Germline lookup yields CDR1 LGHDT and CDR2 YNNKEL (reference sequence).

CDR3 sequence (DNA): TGTGCCAGCACCTCAATATCGCGAAATGAAAAACTGTTTTTT. It translates to CASTSISRNEKLFF. This sequence joins TRBV4-2 and TRBJ1-4; D gene ambiguous. This CDR3 region has 14 residues. CDR1 and CDR2 from the germline V gene are LGHNA and YNFKEQ. V lost 7 bases and J lost 5, with 14 bases in between.

This rearrangement joins TRBV12-5 to TRBJ1-6; no clear D gene. V was shortened by 5 bases and J by 4 bases, with 9 bases between the two germline ends. The CDR3 is 14 residues long. Per the germline V gene, CDR1 is LGHNT and CDR2 is FRNRAP. The CDR3 DNA sequence: TGTGCTAGTGGTCCCGACACATATAATTCACCCCTCCACTTT. Protein product: CASGPDTYNSPLHF.

The chain carries TRBV11-3 and TRBJ2-7; a possible D gene is TRBD2 (6 bases). The CDR3 has 15 amino acids. CDR1 is SGHNT, CDR2 YENEEA, per germline. The germline V and J ends were trimmed by 4 bases and 2 bases, with 15 bases remaining between them. The CDR3 region is CASSSGVKDAYEQYF. CDR3 DNA sequence: TGTGCCAGCAGCTCGGGAGTGAAGGACGCCTACGAGCAGTACTTC.

This chain joins TRBV6-6 and TRBJ1-2, with 12 bases fitting TRBD1. Germline loops: CDR1 MNHNY, CDR2 SVGAGI (reference sequence). Trimming cost V 6 bases and J 4 bases; bases outside gene matches: 6. The length of the CDR3 is 15 residues. The CDR3 here is CASRAGTGGGYGYTF. The CDR3 DNA sequence: TGTGCCAGCAGGGCCGGGACAGGGGGCGGCTATGGCTACACCTTC.

This sequence joins TRBV19 and TRBJ1-2; D may be TRBD1 (5 bases). The CDR3 totals 12 residues. Germline V gene lookup returns CDR1 LNHDA and CDR2 SQIVND (reference sequence). Written as DNA, the CDR3 is TGTGCGGCCCGGGGACTAAACTATGGCTACACCTTC. Protein sequence: CAARGLNYGYTF.

In its sample, this clone was seen a few times. An end of the junction differs from the germline gene, which may be a read error. The rearrangement joins TRBV2 to TRBJ1-1; 7 bases map to TRBD1. This CDR3 comprises 15 residues. CDR1 SNHLY and CDR2 FYNNEI come from the germline V gene. This CDR3 reads CASIEQGWMNTEAFF. The CDR3 DNA sequence: TGTGCCAGCATTGAACAGGGGTGGATGAACACTGAAGCTTTCTTT.

V and J are TRBV18 and TRBJ1-6, with 7 positions matching TRBD1. J lost 5 bases, V lost 3 bases, and 7 bases had no gene match. The germline CDR1 and CDR2 sequences are KGHSH and LQKENI. The CDR3 length is 16 residues. CDR3 residues: CASSPQGGVDNSPLHF. The CDR3 DNA follows: TGTGCCAGCTCACCCCAGGGGGGCGTAGATAATTCACCCCTCCACTTT.

This rearrangement joins TRBV11-2 to TRBJ1-5; TRBD1 might be the D (5 bases). Germline-derived CDR1 and CDR2 are SGHAT and FQNNGV. This CDR3 has 16 amino acids. The V and J ends lost 0 bases and 9 bases respectively, with 18 bases between them. CDR3 in amino acids: CASSLDTGGREGPQHF. As DNA, the CDR3 is TGTGCCAGCAGCTTAGATACAGGTGGTCGGGAGGGGCCCCAGCATTTT.

The chain links TRBV2 to TRBJ1-4, with 8 bases aligning to TRBD1. CDR1 and CDR2 from the germline V gene are SNHLY and FYNNEI. This CDR3 spans 14 amino acids. V was clipped by 6 bases and J by 6 bases; unmatched bases: 6. CDR3 DNA: TGTGCCAGCAGCGAGGACAGGGCAGATGAAAAACTGTTTTTT. This codes for CASSEDRADEKLFF.